Here is one TCR beta chain with its context. What it binds is unknown. This sample is drawn from a study of prognosis after radiotherapy for stage I lung cancer. Whole-study context: Enrolled patients comprised some 13 with newly diagnosed primary stage I lung tumors and about 5 with oligometastatic NSCLC after surgical resection of the primary tumor. Study-wide points: It was in patients who developed distant metastases that Shannon entropy after stereotactic body radiation therapy was lower. Following stereotactic body radiation therapy, unique TCR clone counts fell, with a median of roughly 9,300 versus 7,200.

The CDR3 is 15 residues long. The V end lost 5 bases, the J end lost 1 base, and 11 bases lay between the germline ends. Two rounds of multiplex PCR amplified TCR beta CDR3 from genomic DNA. During first-round PCR, primers specific to each TRBV and TRBJ gene were used. One entry per CDR3 protein, called by TCRdb with MiXCR from the multiplex PCR reads. The table has tens of thousands of distinct CDR3 sequences, approximately 38% seen once. This chain links TRBV6-7 with TRBJ2-2; D gene ambiguous. TRBV6-7 is noted as an ORF with a role that remains uncertain. The source material was PBMCs, sampled before or after stereotactic body radiation therapy (not recorded which). This sequence was found in a donor over 45 with non-small cell lung cancer. The CDR3 sequence: CASSSFGRNTGELFF. CDR3 sequence (DNA): TGTGCCAGCAGTAGTTTCGGGCGGAACACCGGGGAGCTGTTTTTT.